This is a list of T cell receptor beta chains from one sample in a study of breast tumors, draining lymph nodes, adjacent tissues. TCRdb recomputed calls from the multiplex PCR reads with MiXCR, one row per CDR3 protein. The data show roughly 49,000 distinct CDR3 sequences, 42% seen once. Sequencing input: breast tumor tissue. The receptors were gathered from a female donor with breast cancer. Some clones in this sample may be carry-over from other donors' samples. The CDR3 runs from the conserved cysteine through the conserved F or W. Each record gives: D gene, V gene, J gene, clone size, CDR3 DNA, CDR3 protein. D genes are given only for firm matches. Size values are once, few and many counts, or a class for expanded clones, and some rows have none.

.,TRBV20-1,TRBJ1-3,.,TGCAGTGCTAGCAGTAGAGCCGGTAGCGGGAGGTACACCATATATTTT,CSASSRAGSGRYTIYF
TRBD1,TRBV29-1,TRBJ2-2,few,TGCAGCGCGAATACAGGGGGAACCGGGGAGCTGCTTTTT,CSANTGGTGELLF
TRBD1,TRBV25-1,TRBJ2-7,many,TGTGCCAGCAGTGAGATCGGGACAGAGAACTACGAGCAGTACTTC,CASSEIGTENYEQYF
.,TRBV15,TRBJ2-3,many,TGTGCCACCAGCAGAGAGGTTCAAGATACGCAGTATTTT,CATSREVQDTQYF
TRBD1,TRBV4-1,TRBJ1-6,many,TGCGCCAGCAGCCAAATGGTGCCAGGACAGGGCTTTTCACCCCTCCACTTT,CASSQMVPGQGFSPLHF
TRBD2,TRBV20-1,TRBJ2-7,many,TGCAGTGCTAGCCGCACGACTAGCGGGACCTACGAGCAGTACTTC,CSASRTTSGTYEQYF
.,TRBV12-3/TRBV12-4,TRBJ1-6,.,TGTGCCAGCGGCCTAAGTGGGGCCAGGGATAATTCACCCCTCCGCTTT,CASGLSGARDNSPLRF
TRBD2,TRBV12-3/TRBV12-4,TRBJ2-7,many,TGTGCCAGCAGTTCTTTTGGACTAGCGGGAAGCTACGGGCAGTACTTC,CASSSFGLAGSYGQYF
.,TRBV6-1,TRBJ2-3,.,TGTGCCAGCAGTGGGGAGACAGGTGGGGGCGATACGCAGTATTTT,CASSGETGGGDTQYF
.,TRBV12-3/TRBV12-4,TRBJ2-5,many,TGTGCCAGCAGTTTTGGAACATTCCAAGAGACCCAGTACTTC,CASSFGTFQETQYF
.,TRBV7-9,TRBJ1-1,many,TGTGCCAGCAGCTTAGGGGAGTGGGACACTGAAGCTTTCTTT,CASSLGEWDTEAFF
TRBD1,TRBV10-3,TRBJ2-3,many,TGTGCCAGCCACTCCGGGACAGGGGGCCTAGTAAGCACAGATACGCAGTATTTT,CASHSGTGGLVSTDTQYF
.,TRBV6-7,TRBJ2-1,many,TGTGCCAGCAGTTATTCCCGCACAGAAAATGAGCAGTTCTTC,CASSYSRTENEQFF
TRBD2,TRBV5-1,TRBJ2-1,many,TGCGCCAGCAGTCCTAGCGGGGGATACAATGAGCAGTTCTTC,CASSPSGGYNEQFF
.,TRBV9,TRBJ2-3,few,TGTGCCAGCAGCGGTGGGACTAGCACAGATACGCAGTATTTT,CASSGGTSTDTQYF
.,TRBV7-9,TRBJ2-1,many,TGTGCCAGCAGCTTGGGCGGGGACTACAATGAGCAGTTCTTC,CASSLGGDYNEQFF
TRBD2,TRBV20-1,TRBJ2-3,.,TGCAGTGCTCTCGGACTAGCGGGGTTCACAGATACGCAGTATTTT,CSALGLAGFTDTQYF
TRBD2,TRBV5-8,TRBJ2-7,.,TGTGCGAGCAGCGTACTAGCGAGTGTAGCCTACGAGCAGTACTTC,CASSVLASVAYEQYF
.,TRBV14,TRBJ1-1,.,TGTGCCAGCAGCCGATTGAGGGTCAACACTGAAGCTTTCTTT,CASSRLRVNTEAFF
TRBD1,TRBV20-1,TRBJ2-5,.,TGCAGTGCTAGACGGCAGGGGGACAACCAAGAGACCCAGTACTTC,CSARRQGDNQETQYF
.,TRBV6-5,TRBJ2-6,.,TGTGCCAGCACCAACAGGGCCGGGGCCAACGTCCTGACTTTC,CASTNRAGANVLTF
TRBD2,TRBV5-1,TRBJ2-1,.,TGCGCCAGCCATAGGACTAGCTTCGATGAGCAGTTCTTC,CASHRTSFDEQFF
TRBD2,TRBV7-2,TRBJ2-3,.,TGTGCCAGCAGCTCCAGTGGACTAGGCACAGATACGCAGTATTTT,CASSSSGLGTDTQYF
.,TRBV20-1,TRBJ2-2,.,TGCAGTGCTTGGCAGGGACGTACCGGGGAGCTGTTTTTT,CSAWQGRTGELFF